The T cell receptor (beta chain) under discussion was sequenced for a study of CD8+ T cells in alopecia areata. The study, taken as a whole, reports: Affected scalp, especially in alopecia totalis/universalis, had a higher clonality than normal scalp did.

Looked up from germline, CDR1 is LNHDA and CDR2 is SQIVND (reference sequence). The length of the CDR3 is 15 residues. Trimming left V 5 bases short and J 1 base short, with 12 bases between. In each case, RNA was isolated and then reverse transcribed into cDNA as the sequencing template. The assay was immunoSEQ multiplex PCR, and TCRdb's table has in-frame clones only and misses some. The sample includes 200,000 to 250,000 clones, roughly two thirds of them seen just once. A note on this clone: Its matching antigen is unknown.

Lesional scalp punch biopsies and peripheral blood were collected from alopecia areata patients. V usage is TRBV19 and J usage is TRBJ1-5; tentatively, D is TRBD1 (6 bases). This TCR came from a human donor with alopecia areata. Specimen: CD4+ T cells sorted from blood, collected at week 0. DNA of the CDR3: TGTGCCAGTAGTCCCACAGGGAGGAGCAATCAGCCCCAGCATTTT. Translating it yields CASSPTGRSNQPQHF.